The TCR beta chain described here comes from a study of Graves' ophthalmopathy and Graves' hyperthyroidism. General study findings and limits: The model predicted ophthalmopathy progression with about 71% sensitivity and around 72% specificity.

Germline CDR1 is SNHLY and CDR2 is FYNNEI. Trimming cost V 3 bases and J 8 bases; bases outside gene matches: 7. CDR3 length equals 15 residues. The study amplified TCR beta CDR3 regions using RNA transcripts. HTBI primers served in a first-round RT-PCR, which a second-round multiplex PCR followed. TCRdb reprocessed the multiplex PCR reads with MiXCR, giving one entry per CDR3 protein. This table has around 600,000 distinct CDR3 sequences, more than 40% appearing once. In regard to this clonotype: Its target is not known.

The source is an adult man with Graves' ophthalmopathy. The rearrangement links TRBV2 to TRBJ1-6; TRBD1 agrees at 7 bases. Sequenced: peripheral blood. This CDR3 is CASSEPGQPDSPLHF. In DNA form, the CDR3 reads TGTGCCAGCAGTGAGCCGGGACAGCCAGATTCACCCCTCCACTTT.